The 26 T cell receptor beta chains given below trace back to one sample, sequenced in a study of cytomegalovirus exposure and HLA in healthy donors. Data came from immunoSEQ multiplex PCR; TCRdb stores just in-frame clones and leaves some out. The sample lists approximately 100,000 clones, around 90% occurring once. Sequenced sample: PBMCs. The source of these receptors is a woman aged 18 to 35 in good health and CMV-seropositive.

The chain combines TRBV15 with TRBJ1-2; D is perhaps TRBD1 (6 bases). Germline values: CDR1 LNHNV, CDR2 YYDKDF (reference sequence). CDR3 length: 16 residues. Trimming left V 3 bases short and J 4 bases short, with 18 bases between. The CDR3 nucleotides are TGTGCCACCAGCAGGCCCCGCACAGGGACGATCTATGGCTACACCTTC. Its protein product is CATSRPRTGTIYGYTF.

The V gene is TRBV18, the J gene TRBJ2-2; 7 bases match TRBD2. The germline CDR1 and CDR2 sequences are KGHSH and LQKENI. The V and J ends lost 3 bases and 1 base, in that order; junction bases with no gene match: 5. This CDR3 spans 16 amino acids. The CDR3 nucleotides read TGTGCCAGCTCACCCATTGGCGGGGGGAACACCGGGGAGCTGTTTTTT. It codes for CASSPIGGGNTGELFF.

This clone was picked up one time. The chain is built from TRBV7-9 and TRBJ1-2; 8 nucleotides agree with TRBD1. This CDR3 is built from 16 residues. With 1 base clipped from V and 3 bases from J, the junction kept 7 bases outside the gene matches. Germline V lookup: CDR1 SEHNR, CDR2 FQNEAQ (reference sequence). The CDR3 DNA sequence: TGTGCCAGCAGCTTAGGTGGGACAGGAGGTGACTATGGCTACACCTTC. It encodes CASSLGGTGGDYGYTF.

The chain carries TRBV25-1 and TRBJ2-1, with a weak D call TRBD2 (5 bases). The CDR3 length is 15 residues. V lost 6 bases and J lost 6, with 18 bases in between. Germline CDR1 reads MGHDK; CDR2 reads SYGVNS. Here the CDR3 DNA reads TGTGCCAGCAGACCCCGGTTTCCCCTAGCCAATGAGCAGTTCTTC. Translation: CASRPRFPLANEQFF.

This clone was observed once. The chain combines TRBV19 with TRBJ2-6; a possible D gene is TRBD1 (5 bases). This CDR3 has 17 residues. CDR1 and CDR2 (germline): LNHDA, SQIVND (reference sequence). The germline V and J ends were trimmed by 3 bases and 1 base, with 13 bases remaining between them. The chain's CDR3 is CASSIDSLGSGANVLTF. CDR3 coding DNA: TGTGCCAGTAGTATCGACAGCCTTGGGTCTGGGGCCAACGTCCTGACTTTC.

The rearrangement links TRBV28 to TRBJ1-6; D ambiguous. This CDR3 is built from 14 residues. Trimming removed 3 bases at V and 10 bases at J, with 13 bases between. Germline CDR1 reads MDHEN; CDR2 reads SYDVKM. The CDR3 sequence: CASSFRGNESPLHF. DNA for the CDR3: TGTGCCAGCAGTTTCCGAGGTAATGAATCACCCCTCCACTTT.

CDR3 bases: TGTGCCAGCTCACCTGGACAGGGTGAAAAACTGTTTTTT. It codes for CASSPGQGEKLFF. V gene TRBV18 combines with J gene TRBJ1-4; 8 bases align to TRBD1. CDR1 is KGHSH and CDR2 is LQKENI in the germline V gene. This CDR3 region has 13 residues. The V segment lost 3 bases and the J segment 7 bases; nucleotides outside the gene matches: 1. The full variable domain, with the rest looked up from reference TRBV18 and TRBJ1-4, is NAGVMQNPRHLVRRRGQEARLRCSPMKGHSHVYWYRQLPEEGLKFMVYLQKENIIDESGMPKERFSAEFPKEGPSILRIQQVVRGDSAAYFCASSPGQGEKLFFGSGTQLSVL.

The chain links TRBV28 to TRBJ2-7; 7 nucleotides line up with TRBD1. This CDR3 has 14 residues. V lost 5 bases to trimming and J lost 4 bases; unmatched junction nucleotides: 8. In germline, CDR1 is MDHEN, CDR2 SYDVKM. CDR3 protein: CASSPPGQSYEQYF. The DNA of the CDR3 is TGTGCCAGCAGTCCCCCGGGACAGTCATACGAGCAGTACTTC.

The table lists this clone with a few counts. An end of the junction differs from the germline gene, which may be a read error. The V gene is TRBV7-7, the J gene TRBJ2-2, with 7 positions matching TRBD1. Germline assignment: CDR1 SSHAT and CDR2 FNYEAQ (reference sequence). This CDR3 comprises 15 residues. The CDR3 region has the DNA TGTGCTAGCAGCTCCAGACAGGGGAACACCGGGGAGCTGTTTTTT. Translating it yields CASSSRQGNTGELFF.

The gene calls are TRBV7-2 and TRBJ2-3; a weak D match, TRBD1 (7 bases). Germline V gene sequence: CDR1 SGHTA, CDR2 FQGNSA. Trimming pared 4 bases from V and 0 bases from J, leaving 14 bases between. The CDR3 is made up of 16 amino acids. CDR3 in amino acids: CASSSTTGTSTDTQYF. In DNA, the CDR3 is TGTGCCAGCAGCTCAACGACAGGGACTAGCACAGATACGCAGTATTTT.

As concerns this clone: At one end the junction does not follow the germline gene, possibly because of a read error. The genes are TRBV5-6 and TRBJ1-2, with TRBD1 matching over 8 bases. This CDR3 region has 16 residues. The V gene's germline CDR1 is SGHDT and CDR2 YYEEEE. CDR3 residues: CASSLLGQVLIGRAFF. DNA for the CDR3: TGTGCCAGCAGCTTGCTGGGACAGGTACTCATTGGGCGGGCTTTCTTC.

The gene calls are TRBV5-6 and TRBJ2-5, with 12 bases fitting TRBD1. The CDR3 is made up of 15 amino acids. Germline trimming cut 3 bases from V and 7 bases from J; bases unmatched to any gene: 7. Germline loops: CDR1 SGHDT, CDR2 YYEEEE. The CDR3 nucleotides read TGTGCCAGCAGCTCTGCCGGGACAGGGGGCAGGACCCAGTACTTC. This codes for CASSSAGTGGRTQYF.

To note about this clone: The DNA is omitted, as the CDR3 cannot be located on it reliably, and the CDR3 follows TCRdb's listing. The chain couples TRBV4-1 to TRBJ1-5. Per germline, CDR1 MGHRA and CDR2 YSYEKL. Counting both end residues, the CDR3 totals 13 amino acids. The CDR3 sequence: CASSSSGFQPQHF.

This clone was found once. J is TRBJ2-1 and V is TRBV27, with unresolved D. Trimming left V 4 bases short and J 0 bases short, with 10 bases between. Germline assignment: CDR1 MNHEY and CDR2 SMNVEV (reference sequence). The CDR3 is 15 residues long. The CDR3 DNA sequence: TGTGCCAGCAGTTATTTCGGGTCCTCCTACAATGAGCAGTTCTTC. Translated, it gives CASSYFGSSYNEQFF.

The chain joins TRBV14 to TRBJ1-2; the match to TRBD1 covers 7 bases. Germline lookup yields CDR1 SGHDN and CDR2 FVKESK. V gave up 4 bases and J gave up 6 bases; unmatched junction bases: 8. The CDR3 has 14 residues. CDR3 bases: TGTGCCAGCAGCCTTCGACAGGGTGAGCATGGCTACACCTTC. Protein: CASSLRQGEHGYTF.

This clone was seen once. CDR3 DNA: TGTGCCAGCAGAAGGGCGGGGGAGCAAGAGACCCAGTACTTC. This codes for CASRRAGEQETQYF. The rearrangement links TRBV6-6 to TRBJ2-5, with 7 nucleotides matching TRBD2. The CDR3 spans 14 residues. Germline trimming cut 6 bases from V and 2 bases from J; bases unmatched to any gene: 6. The germline CDR1 and CDR2 sequences are MNHNY and SVGAGI (reference sequence).

This chain joins TRBV28 and TRBJ2-5; perhaps TRBD2 as D (6 bases). CDR1 is MDHEN and CDR2 is SYDVKM in the germline V gene. The germline V and J ends were trimmed by 8 bases and 5 bases, with 18 bases remaining between them. This CDR3 contains 14 residues. CDR3 sequence: CASSDRDFTETQYF. The DNA for the CDR3 is TGTGCCAGCTCGGACCGGGACTTCACTGAGACCCAGTACTTC.

This chain uses TRBV2 with TRBJ1-3; D call uncertain. Trimming pared 10 bases from V and 1 base from J, leaving 11 bases between. This CDR3 spans 13 amino acids. Germline V CDR1 and CDR2: SNHLY, FYNNEI. The CDR3 region is CANGVESGNTIYF. The CDR3 DNA reads as TGTGCCAACGGGGTTGAATCTGGAAACACCATATATTTT.

The chain has TRBV27 and TRBJ2-1; 7 bases line up with TRBD1. Unmatched junction bases numbered 2, after V lost 0 bases and J lost 6 bases. The germline V gene has CDR1 MNHEY and CDR2 SMNVEV (reference sequence). The CDR3 is made up of 14 amino acids. CDR3 sequence (DNA): TGTGCCAGCAGTTTATCGGCAGGGGGCAATGAGCAGTTCTTC. It encodes CASSLSAGGNEQFF.

J is TRBJ2-1 and V is TRBV4-1; D gene ambiguous. This CDR3 has 12 amino acids. The germline CDR1 and CDR2 sequences are MGHRA and YSYEKL. V lost 5 bases, J lost 5 bases, and 7 bases lay in between. The CDR3 is CASSWPNNEQFF. CDR3 DNA sequence: TGCGCCAGCAGCTGGCCGAACAATGAGCAGTTCTTC.

The V gene is TRBV6-6, the J gene TRBJ2-3; 9 bases are shared with TRBD2. Germline V gene data show CDR1 as MNHNY and CDR2 as SVGAGI (reference sequence). The CDR3 covers 15 residues. Unmatched junction bases numbered 4, after V lost 4 bases and J lost 2 bases. The DNA for the CDR3 is TGTGCCAGCAGTTTCGGACTAGCGCTCACAGATACGCAGTATTTT. Translating gives CASSFGLALTDTQYF.

The chain carries TRBV12-5 and TRBJ2-1; TRBD2 matches 7 bases. CDR3 length: 14 amino acids. Unmatched junction bases numbered 8, after V lost 7 bases and J lost 5 bases. The germline V gene has CDR1 LGHNT and CDR2 FRNRAP. This CDR3 is CASALGLSDNEQFF. CDR3 coding DNA: TGTGCTAGTGCTCTGGGACTATCCGACAATGAGCAGTTCTTC.

The chain links TRBV6-6 to TRBJ1-1; D remains unclear. Per the germline V gene, CDR1 is MNHNY and CDR2 is SVGAGI (reference sequence). Trimming pared 5 bases from V and 11 bases from J, leaving 18 bases between. The CDR3 is made up of 13 amino acids. CDR3 bases: TGTGCCAGCAGTCCTACCCGCTCGGGAAGGGCTTTCTTT. This codes for CASSPTRSGRAFF.

The chain couples TRBV7-2 to TRBJ2-7, with 10 bases lining up with TRBD2. Germline values: CDR1 SGHTA, CDR2 FQGNSA. The CDR3 consists of 18 residues. J was trimmed by 6 bases and V by 2 bases; bases with no gene match: 16. In nucleotides, the CDR3 is TGTGCCAGCAGCTTAATACCTAGCGGGGGCTCGAAGCTCTCCGAGCAGTACTTC. Protein sequence: CASSLIPSGGSKLSEQYF. The full variable domain, rest sourced from reference TRBV7-2 and TRBJ2-7, is GAGVSQSPSNKVTEKGKDVELRCDPISGHTALYWYRQSLGQGLEFLIYFQGNSAPDKSGLPSDRFSAERTGGSVSTLTIQRTQQEDSAVYLCASSLIPSGGSKLSEQYFGPGTRLTVT.

J is TRBJ2-2 and V is TRBV7-9; a weak D match, TRBD2 (5 bases). From germline, CDR1 is SEHNR and CDR2 FQNEAQ (reference sequence). The CDR3 is 15 residues long. Trimming stripped 0 bases from V and 0 bases from J, with 5 bases between. The CDR3 here is CASSLAGANTGELFF. Here the CDR3 DNA reads TGTGCCAGCAGCTTAGCCGGGGCGAACACCGGGGAGCTGTTTTTT.

The CDR3 loop reads CASSILGQLEITQYF. The CDR3, as DNA: TGTGCCAGTAGTATCCTAGGACAGCTTGAAATTACGCAGTATTTT. The chain links TRBV19 to TRBJ2-3; D perhaps matches TRBD1 (6 bases). This CDR3 has 15 residues. The germline V and J ends were trimmed by 3 bases and 8 bases, with 18 bases remaining between them. Germline V CDR1 and CDR2: LNHDA, SQIVND (reference sequence). Full variable domain (rest looked up from reference TRBV19 and TRBJ2-3): DGGITQSPKYLFRKEGQNVTLSCEQNLNHDAMYWYRQDPGQGLRLIYYSQIVNDFQKGDIAEGYSVSREKKESFPLTVTSAQKNPTAFYLCASSILGQLEITQYFGPGTRLTVL.